This T cell receptor beta chain originates from a study of blood T cells in healthy people across ages. Study-wide findings and caveats: The long-lived group displayed more naive CD4+ cells, plus higher diversity, than the aged donors did.

The CDR3 runs 14 residues. The ends were cut back, 3 bases at V and 5 bases at J, with 14 bases in the middle. This clonotype showed up many times. Antigen: not known. Combining a sample-barcoded 5' primer with a J-beta primer mix, a second PCR ran for roughly 6 to 12 cycles. TCRdb independently ran MiXCR on the 5' RACE reads; one entry per CDR3 protein. Here the sample spans about 1.1 million distinct CDR3 sequences, under 40% being singletons. This chain links TRBV12-3 or TRBV12-4 with TRBJ2-7; D is possibly TRBD2 (5 bases). The receptor comes from a young man in good health. The sequenced sample consisted of blood. The CDR3 protein is CASSFSDLRDEQYF. The CDR3 DNA is TGTGCCAGCAGTTTCAGTGATTTGCGGGACGAGCAGTACTTC.